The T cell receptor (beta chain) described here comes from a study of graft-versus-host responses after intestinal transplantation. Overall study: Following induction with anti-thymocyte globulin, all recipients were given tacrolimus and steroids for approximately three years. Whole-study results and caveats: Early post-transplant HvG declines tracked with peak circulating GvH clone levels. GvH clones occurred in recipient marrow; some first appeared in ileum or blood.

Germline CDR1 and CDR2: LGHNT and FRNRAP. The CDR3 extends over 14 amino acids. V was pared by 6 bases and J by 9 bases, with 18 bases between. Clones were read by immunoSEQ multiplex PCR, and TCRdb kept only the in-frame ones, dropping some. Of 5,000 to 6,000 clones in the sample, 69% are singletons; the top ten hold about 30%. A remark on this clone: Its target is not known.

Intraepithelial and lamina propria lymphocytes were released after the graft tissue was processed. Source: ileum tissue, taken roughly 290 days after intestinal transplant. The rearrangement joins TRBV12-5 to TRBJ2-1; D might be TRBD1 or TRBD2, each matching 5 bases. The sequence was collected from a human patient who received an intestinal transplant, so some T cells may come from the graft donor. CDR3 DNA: TGTGCTAGTGGCCTAGCCCTAGGGGCTAGTGAGCAGTTCTTC. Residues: CASGLALGASEQFF.